These 15 T cell receptor beta chains share one sample of origin, sequenced in a study of T-cell reconstitution after alpha-beta-depleted transplantation in children. Library preparation (for TCRbeta) was performed with unique molecular identifiers. TCRdb reprocessed the PCR reads with MiXCR, giving one entry per CDR3 protein. The sample lists just over 200,000 distinct CDR3 sequences; roughly 8.3% were seen once. The sample consisted of PBMCs, mostly from graft donor cells, taken 360 days after TCRalphabeta/CD19-depleted stem cell transplant. Receptors were obtained from a male patient aged 2 to 9 who had a stem cell transplant for acute myeloid leukemia, so the T cells may come from the graft donor.

This clonotype was recorded a few times. The rearrangement uses TRBV5-6 and TRBJ2-3, with D possibly called TRBD1 or TRBD2 (5 bases each). CDR1 SGHDT and CDR2 YYEEEE come from the germline V gene. Trimming took off 1 base at V and 0 bases at J, with 9 bases between the two ends. This CDR3 spans 15 amino acids. In nucleotides, the CDR3 is TGTGCCAGCAGCTTGTTACGGGGCAGCACAGATACGCAGTATTTT. Protein product: CASSLLRGSTDTQYF.

V gene TRBV5-1 combines with J gene TRBJ2-5; 8 bases are shared with TRBD2. With V trimmed by 7 bases and J by 7 bases, 15 bases remained unmatched. The CDR3 length is 15 residues. CDR1 is SGHRS and CDR2 is YFSETQ in the germline V gene. In DNA form, the CDR3 reads TGCGCCAGCCTCCTGAATATCGGGGGGGATGGGACCCAGTACTTC. It codes for CASLLNIGGDGTQYF.

This chain connects TRBV18 to TRBJ2-1; D uncertain. CDR1 and CDR2 from the germline V gene are KGHSH and LQKENI. V shed 3 bases and J shed 0 bases, with 9 bases lying between them. The CDR3 runs to 15 residues. CDR3 protein: CASSPRLHSYNEQFF. CDR3 DNA: TGTGCCAGCTCACCGAGACTCCACTCCTACAATGAGCAGTTCTTC.

This clonotype was detected many times. V and J are TRBV4-2 and TRBJ2-2; 10 bases match TRBD1. The V and J ends lost 5 bases and 3 bases, in that order; junction bases with no gene match: 6. This CDR3 is 16 amino acids long. CDR1 LGHNA and CDR2 YNFKEQ come from the germline V gene. CDR3 region: CASSFRQGADTGELFF. The CDR3 nucleotides are TGTGCCAGCAGCTTTCGACAGGGGGCGGACACCGGGGAGCTGTTTTTT.

V and J are TRBV27 and TRBJ2-2; D not certain. The CDR3 has 15 amino acids. From germline, CDR1 is MNHEY and CDR2 SMNVEV (reference sequence). The V end lost 3 bases, the J end lost 5 bases, and 13 bases lay between the germline ends. This CDR3 reads CASSFSPRSTGELFF. In nucleotides, the CDR3 is TGTGCCAGCAGTTTCTCCCCCCGTAGTACCGGGGAGCTGTTTTTT.

This clonotype was detected ten times or more. The chain joins TRBV10-2 to TRBJ2-7, with D perhaps assigned TRBD1 or TRBD2 (6 bases each). The CDR3 contains 14 residues. From germline, CDR1 is WSHSY and CDR2 SAAADI. The V end was cut by 6 bases, the J end by 0 bases, with 12 bases between. CDR3 DNA: TGCGCCAGCAGACCCGGAGGGGGCTCCTACGAGCAGTACTTC. This codes for CASRPGGGSYEQYF.

This clonotype was seen more than once but under ten times. The chain carries TRBV29-1 and TRBJ2-4; 7 bases are shared with TRBD2. Unmatched junction bases numbered 12, after V lost 4 bases and J lost 0 bases. The CDR3 length is 17 residues. CDR1 is SQVTM, CDR2 ANQGSEA, per germline. CDR3: CSVVGGGGLLAKNIQYF. CDR3 nucleotide sequence: TGCAGCGTTGTGGGTGGGGGGGGGTTGTTAGCCAAAAACATTCAGTACTTC.

This clonotype has a handful of counts. The chain has TRBV12-3 or TRBV12-4 and TRBJ1-2, with 7 bases aligning to TRBD1. This CDR3 is built from 14 residues. The J segment lost 7 bases and the V segment lost 2 bases, leaving 7 bases of the junction unmatched. This CDR3 reads CASSLTGTVSGYTF. The CDR3 nucleotides read TGTGCCAGCAGTTTAACCGGGACAGTGAGTGGCTACACCTTC.

This clonotype was counted between two and nine times. The chain has TRBV5-1 and TRBJ1-2; D gene ambiguous. The germline V and J ends were trimmed by 6 bases and 4 bases, with 4 bases remaining between them. The CDR3 spans 10 residues. Germline loops: CDR1 SGHRS, CDR2 YFSETQ. CDR3 sequence (DNA): TGCGCCAGCAAGGCCTATGGCTACACCTTC. Translation gives CASKAYGYTF.

This clonotype was recorded many times. The V gene is TRBV4-2, the J gene TRBJ2-3; 10 bases align to TRBD2. Germline CDR1 reads LGHNA; CDR2 reads YNFKEQ. The CDR3 runs to 17 residues. The ends lost 0 bases at V and 1 base at J; junction bases unmatched: 4. CDR3 nucleotide sequence: TGTGCCAGCAGCCAAGATCGCCTAGCGGGAGGCACAGATACGCAGTATTTT. As protein: CASSQDRLAGGTDTQYF.

Ten or more counts support this clonotype. The chain joins TRBV7-2 to TRBJ2-7; tentatively, D is TRBD2 (5 bases). The CDR3 runs to 14 residues. Trimming stripped 5 bases from V and 7 bases from J, with 18 bases between. Germline CDR1 SGHTA, CDR2 FQGNSA. The CDR3: CASSPTGSLREQYF. CDR3 nucleotide sequence: TGTGCCAGCAGCCCGACTGGGAGCCTACGAGAGCAGTACTTC.

In its sample, this clonotype was seen many times. The chain combines TRBV28 with TRBJ2-3; 11 nucleotides agree with TRBD2. Germline-derived CDR1 and CDR2 are MDHEN and SYDVKM. The junction had 8 bases not matched to a gene; V was cut back by 5 bases and J by 4 bases. CDR3 length equals 16 residues. In nucleotides, the CDR3 is TGTGCCAGCAGTCATACTAGCGGGGGTTTGCCAGATACGCAGTATTTT. Translation gives CASSHTSGGLPDTQYF.

This clonotype was seen a few times. The chain couples TRBV20-1 to TRBJ2-7, with 9 positions matching TRBD1. CDR3 length equals 12 residues. The germline gives CDR1 DFQATT, CDR2 SNEGSKA (reference sequence). V was clipped by 6 bases and J by 5 bases; unmatched bases: 5. CDR3 region: CSAPDRGDEQYF. The CDR3 nucleotides are TGCAGTGCACCGGACAGGGGCGACGAGCAGTACTTC.

The CDR3 here is CASSPSDWTSGGEQFF. Here the CDR3 DNA reads TGTGCCAGCAGCCCCTCCGACTGGACTAGCGGGGGCGAGCAGTTCTTC. This chain links TRBV7-6 with TRBJ2-1; 13 bases are shared with TRBD2. The CDR3 sequence is 16 residues long. The junction had 11 bases not matched to a gene; V was cut back by 5 bases and J by 10 bases. Per germline, CDR1 SGHVS and CDR2 FNYEAQ.

This clonotype was recorded at least ten times. The chain employs TRBV12-3 or TRBV12-4 and TRBJ2-1, with D tentatively TRBD1 or TRBD2 (5 bases each). Trimming took off 2 bases at V and 0 bases at J, with 8 bases between the two ends. CDR3 length equals 15 residues. The CDR3 protein is CASSLWGSSYNEQFF. The DNA for the CDR3 is TGTGCCAGCAGTTTATGGGGGAGCTCCTACAATGAGCAGTTCTTC.